The 18 T cell receptor beta chains below all came from one sample that was sequenced in a study of blood T cell repertoires in COVID-19. TCRdb's table, derived via immunoSEQ multiplex PCR, lists solely in-frame clones and lacks some. The table has some 220,000 clones, around three quarters seen once. The sequenced material came from peripheral blood. Receptors originate from a woman between 70 and 85 years old with acute or convalescent COVID-19.

This clone was counted a single time. In DNA, the CDR3 is TGCAGCGTTGCTGACAGGGTCGGCACTGAAGCTTTCTTT. Its protein product is CSVADRVGTEAFF. J is TRBJ1-1 and V is TRBV29-1; 7 nucleotides match TRBD1. The J segment lost 4 bases and the V segment lost 4 bases, leaving 6 bases of the junction unmatched. Germline V lookup: CDR1 SQVTM, CDR2 ANQGSEA. CDR3 length: 13 residues.

The gene calls are TRBV20-1 and TRBJ2-7; 9 bases are a match to TRBD1. The CDR3 length is 15 residues. Germline V CDR1 and CDR2: DFQATT, SNEGSKA (reference sequence). J was trimmed by 6 bases and V by 3 bases; bases with no gene match: 12. This chain's CDR3 is CSASSSGQGFSEQYF. CDR3 coding DNA: TGCAGTGCTAGTAGCTCGGGACAGGGTTTCTCCGAGCAGTACTTC.

The J gene is TRBJ1-5, the V gene TRBV7-8; possibly TRBD1 for D (5 bases). The CDR3 sequence is 15 residues long. The V and J ends lost 0 bases and 6 bases respectively, with 12 bases between them. Germline-derived CDR1 and CDR2 are SGHVS and FQNEAQ. As DNA, the CDR3 is TGTGCCAGCAGCTTAGCTAGGCAGGGAAGTCAGCCCCAGCATTTT. It translates to CASSLARQGSQPQHF.

This chain connects TRBV10-3 to TRBJ1-2; D not certain. Trimming took off 1 base at V and 6 bases at J, with 12 bases between the two ends. Per the germline V gene, CDR1 is ENHRY and CDR2 is SYGVKD. The CDR3 is 14 residues long. CDR3 residues: CAISEFMRADGYTF. As DNA, the CDR3 is TGTGCCATCAGTGAGTTTATGAGGGCTGATGGCTACACCTTC.

This clone came up once. One end of the junction fails to match germline, which may point to a read error. The chain combines TRBV6-2 or TRBV6-3 with TRBJ2-7, with D possibly being TRBD2 (6 bases). Germline V gene sequence: CDR1 MNHEY, CDR2 SVGEGT. The CDR3 length is 11 residues. The DNA of the CDR3 is TGTGCCAGCAGTTACGACGGGACTCAGCACTTC. It codes for CASSYDGTQHF.

The chain couples TRBV4-2 to TRBJ1-1, with D perhaps matching TRBD1 (5 bases). Germline CDR1 LGHNA, CDR2 YNFKEQ. CDR3 length: 13 residues. Trimming cost V 3 bases and J 1 base, with 6 bases left between them. The DNA for the CDR3 is TGTGCCAGCAGCCAGGGGGGGAACACTGAAGCTTTCTTT. Translation gives CASSQGGNTEAFF.

V is TRBV30 and J is TRBJ2-3, with TRBD2 matching 8 bases. The CDR3 has 17 amino acids. The germline V gene has CDR1 GTSNPN and CDR2 SVGIG (reference sequence). Losses at the gene ends were 0 bases for V and 2 bases for J; bases not matched to a gene: 10. The CDR3 loop reads CAWSVQVIAGYTDTQYF. The CDR3 bases are TGTGCCTGGAGTGTACAGGTGATAGCGGGGTACACAGATACGCAGTATTTT.

With respect to this clone: Other DNA sequences within the sample encode an identical CDR3. This rearrangement joins TRBV7-9 to TRBJ1-3; D not certain. V lost 1 base to trimming and J lost 2 bases, with 6 bases between them. This CDR3 is built from 14 residues. Germline CDR1 and CDR2: SEHNR and FQNEAQ (reference sequence). The CDR3 sequence is CASSLGGTGNTIYF. The CDR3 DNA follows: TGTGCCAGCAGCTTAGGAGGAACTGGAAACACCATATATTTT. Full variable domain (outside the CDR3, taken from reference TRBV7-9 and TRBJ1-3): DTGVSQNPRHKITKRGQNVTFRCDPISEHNRLYWYRQTLGQGPEFLTYFQNEAQLEKSRLLSDRFSAERPKGSFSTLEIQRTEQGDSAMYLCASSLGGTGNTIYFGEGSWLTVV.

The chain has TRBV6-5 and TRBJ2-1; TRBD1 matches at 8 bases. From germline, CDR1 is MNHEY and CDR2 SVGAGI. The V gene end was trimmed by 8 bases and the J gene end by 7 bases; junction bases not matched to a gene: 7. The CDR3 loop spans 13 amino acids. CDR3 sequence reads: CASPDRGRNEQFF. DNA for the CDR3: TGTGCCAGCCCCGACAGGGGAAGGAATGAGCAGTTCTTC.

Comments on this clone: The germline gene is not matched at one end of the junction; a read error may be the cause. The chain is built from TRBV5-6 and TRBJ2-1; tentatively, D is TRBD1 (5 bases). This CDR3 is built from 11 residues. CDR1 and CDR2 from the germline V gene are SGHDT and YYEEEE. The CDR3 protein is CASSFAGKELF. The CDR3 DNA reads TGTGCCAGCAGCTTTGCAGGGAAGGAGCTCTTC.

The V gene is TRBV6-5, the J gene TRBJ1-2; D may be TRBD1 (6 bases). V shed 4 bases and J shed 1 base, with 16 bases lying between them. Germline CDR1 reads MNHEY; CDR2 reads SVGAGI. This CDR3 region has 16 residues. CDR3 residues: CASSSEQGRGNYGYTF. The CDR3 bases are TGTGCCAGCAGTTCCGAACAGGGCAGGGGTAACTATGGCTACACCTTC.

The J gene is TRBJ1-1, the V gene TRBV12-3 or TRBV12-4; no clear D gene. The CDR3 spans 13 residues. Trimming stripped 3 bases from V and 2 bases from J, with 7 bases between. Written as DNA, the CDR3 is TGTGCCAGCAGTTTGAGGGTTAACACTGAAGCTTTCTTT. It specifies CASSLRVNTEAFF.

J is TRBJ2-3 and V is TRBV21-1; TRBD1, the table's D call, was not compared with the DNA. TRBV21-1 is recorded as a pseudogene. The CDR3 covers 20 residues. The CDR3 protein is CASSKIVLWNQGQQTHTQYF. In nucleotides, the CDR3 is TGTGCCAGCAGCAAAATAGTCCTCTGGAATCAGGGTCAACAAACTCATACGCAGTATTTT.

The chain couples TRBV2 to TRBJ2-3, with unresolved D. CDR3 length: 14 residues. Per the germline V gene, CDR1 is SNHLY and CDR2 is FYNNEI. V gave up 5 bases and J gave up 2 bases, with 11 bases separating them. In nucleotides, the CDR3 is TGTGCCAGCAGTCTAAAAACCCCCACAGATACGCAGTATTTT. As protein: CASSLKTPTDTQYF.

The chain has TRBV29-1 and TRBJ1-2; D uncertain. Deletions cut 4 bases from V and 8 bases from J, with 14 bases between. Germline V gene sequence: CDR1 SQVTM, CDR2 ANQGSEA. This CDR3 has 12 amino acids. The CDR3 is CSVVTAFAGYTF. CDR3 coding DNA: TGCAGCGTTGTTACAGCCTTCGCCGGCTACACCTTC.

The rearrangement uses TRBV7-6 and TRBJ2-5; D is perhaps TRBD2 (7 bases). V lost 8 bases to trimming and J lost 4 bases, with 11 bases between them. The CDR3 extends over 12 amino acids. Germline assignment: CDR1 SGHVS and CDR2 FNYEAQ. The CDR3 DNA is TGTGCCAGCGGGGGGGCCGCAGAGACCCAGTACTTC. Protein: CASGGAAETQYF.

The chain has TRBV15 and TRBJ2-3; 9 bases are shared with TRBD1. From germline, CDR1 is LNHNV and CDR2 YYDKDF (reference sequence). Trimming took 0 bases from V and 0 from J; bases not matched to a gene: 4. CDR3 size: 17 residues. The DNA for the CDR3 is TGTGCCACCAGCAGAGACACCGGGACAGGGAGCACAGATACGCAGTATTTT. Amino acid sequence: CATSRDTGTGSTDTQYF.

J is TRBJ2-7 and V is TRBV6-5, with 9 bases identical to TRBD1. The germline gives CDR1 MNHEY, CDR2 SVGAGI. V lost 6 bases and J lost 0; bases outside the gene matches: 6. This CDR3 is built from 15 residues. The CDR3 bases are TGTGCCAGCAGACGGGACAGGGACCACTCCTACGAGCAGTACGTC. It encodes CASRRDRDHSYEQYV.